This T cell receptor beta chain is from a study of blood T cell repertoires in COVID-19. This CDR3 spans 17 amino acids. Source study methods: Amplified reference gene primers provided the basis for estimating nucleated cell counts. Libraries were prepared by immunoSEQ multiplex PCR; TCRdb keeps only in-frame clonotypes and omits some of them. Clone size and V and J calls were adopted from that table, with D and trimming inferred from the DNA. The sample carries 13,000 or so clones, about 86% recorded once. The rearrangement joins TRBV21-1 to TRBJ1-5; the table assigns TRBD1, which was not confirmed against the DNA. TRBV21-1 is annotated as a pseudogene. The source material was peripheral blood. The source is a man aged 80 or over with acute or convalescent COVID-19. CDR3 region: CASSSIVGVPYHQPQHF. CDR3 coding DNA: TGTGCCAGCAGCTCTATTGTAGGGGTACCTTATCATCAGCCCCAGCATTTT.